What follows is one T cell receptor beta chain and its context. Sequencing used immunoSEQ multiplex PCR; TCRdb keeps in-frame clones, though not all of them. The data contain 200,000 to 250,000 clones, approximately 84% of them singletons. This sample is part of a study of blood T cell repertoires in COVID-19. Germline CDR1 is DFQATT and CDR2 is SNEGSKA (reference sequence). The CDR3 contains 11 residues. V was shortened by 5 bases and J by 4 bases, with 7 bases between the two germline ends. Sequencing was carried out using PBMCs or T cells enriched from blood (not recorded which). The clonotype comes from a man aged 35 to 55 who had recovered from COVID-19. The chain links TRBV20-1 to TRBJ2-3; weak D call: TRBD1 (6 bases). This CDR3 reads CSAPGADTQYF. For the CDR3, the DNA is TGCAGTGCTCCAGGGGCAGATACGCAGTATTTT.